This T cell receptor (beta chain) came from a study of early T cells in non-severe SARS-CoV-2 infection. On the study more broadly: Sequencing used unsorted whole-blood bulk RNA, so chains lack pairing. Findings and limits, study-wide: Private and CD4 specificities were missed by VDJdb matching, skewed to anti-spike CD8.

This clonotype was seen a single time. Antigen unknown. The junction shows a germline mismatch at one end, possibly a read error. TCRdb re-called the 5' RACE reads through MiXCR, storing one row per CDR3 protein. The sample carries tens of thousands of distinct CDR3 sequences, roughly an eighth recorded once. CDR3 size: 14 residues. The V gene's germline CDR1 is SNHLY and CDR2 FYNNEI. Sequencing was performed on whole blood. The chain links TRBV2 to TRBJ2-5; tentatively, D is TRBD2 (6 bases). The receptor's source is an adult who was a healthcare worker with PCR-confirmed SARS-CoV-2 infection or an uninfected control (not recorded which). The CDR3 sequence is CASNGLHRQDTQYF. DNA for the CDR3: TGTGCCAGCAACGGACTACATCGTCAAGACACCCAGTACTTC.